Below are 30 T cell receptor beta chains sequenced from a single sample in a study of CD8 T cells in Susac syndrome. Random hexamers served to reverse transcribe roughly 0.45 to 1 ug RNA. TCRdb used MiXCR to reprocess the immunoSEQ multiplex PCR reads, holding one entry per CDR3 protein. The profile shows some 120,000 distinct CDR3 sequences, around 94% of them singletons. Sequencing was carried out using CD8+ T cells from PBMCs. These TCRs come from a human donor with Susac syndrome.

CDR3 nucleotides: TGTGCCAGCAGCTTAGGAACAGCGGAGATCACAGATACGCAGTATTTT. Protein product: CASSLGTAEITDTQYF. V and J are TRBV7-9 and TRBJ2-3; D may be TRBD2 (5 bases). The V end was cut by 1 base, the J end by 2 bases, with 13 bases between. Germline V gene sequence: CDR1 SEHNR, CDR2 FQNEAQ (reference sequence). This CDR3 is built from 16 residues.

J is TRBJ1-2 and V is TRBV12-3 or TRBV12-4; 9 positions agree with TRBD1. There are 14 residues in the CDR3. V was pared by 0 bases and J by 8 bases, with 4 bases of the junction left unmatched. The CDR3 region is CASSLAGTGYGYTF. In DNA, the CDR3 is TGTGCCAGCAGTTTAGCCGGGACAGGGTACGGCTACACCTTC.

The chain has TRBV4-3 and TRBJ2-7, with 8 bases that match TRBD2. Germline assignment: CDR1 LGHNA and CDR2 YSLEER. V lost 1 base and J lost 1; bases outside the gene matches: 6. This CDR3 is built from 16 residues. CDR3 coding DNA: TGCGCCAGCAGCCAAGGGTTAGCGGGGACTTCCTACGAGCAGTACTTC. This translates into CASSQGLAGTSYEQYF.

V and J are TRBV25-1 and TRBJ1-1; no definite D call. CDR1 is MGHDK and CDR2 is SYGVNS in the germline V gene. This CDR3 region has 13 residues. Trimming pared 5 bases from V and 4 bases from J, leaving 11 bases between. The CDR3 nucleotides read TGTGCCAGCAGTCACGCCCCGGGCACTGAAGCTTTCTTT. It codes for CASSHAPGTEAFF.

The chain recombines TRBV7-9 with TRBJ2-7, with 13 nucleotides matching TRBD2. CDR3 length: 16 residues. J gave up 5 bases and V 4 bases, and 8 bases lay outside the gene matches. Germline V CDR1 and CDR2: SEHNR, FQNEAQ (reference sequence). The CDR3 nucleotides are TGTGCCAGCAGCTCTTGGACCGGGACTAGCGGGGACGAGCAGTACTTC. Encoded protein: CASSSWTGTSGDEQYF.

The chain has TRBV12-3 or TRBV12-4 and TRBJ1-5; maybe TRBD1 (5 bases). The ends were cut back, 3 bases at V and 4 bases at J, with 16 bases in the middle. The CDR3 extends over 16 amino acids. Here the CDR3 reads CASSFSGDDTNQPQHF. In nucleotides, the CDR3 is TGTGCCAGCAGTTTTAGTGGGGACGATACAAATCAGCCCCAGCATTTT.

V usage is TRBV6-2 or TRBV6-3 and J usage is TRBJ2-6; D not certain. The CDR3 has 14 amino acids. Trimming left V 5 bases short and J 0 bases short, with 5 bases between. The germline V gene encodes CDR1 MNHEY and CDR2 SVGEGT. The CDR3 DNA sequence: TGTGCCAGCAGTATAAGCTCTGGGGCCAACGTCCTGACTTTC. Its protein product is CASSISSGANVLTF.

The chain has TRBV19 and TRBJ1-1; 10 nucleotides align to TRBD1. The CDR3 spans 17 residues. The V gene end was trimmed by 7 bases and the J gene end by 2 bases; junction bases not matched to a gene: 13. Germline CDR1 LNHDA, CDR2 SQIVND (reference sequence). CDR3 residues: CASNSLGQGLRNTEAFF. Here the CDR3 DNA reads TGTGCCAGTAATTCTTTGGGACAGGGGTTGCGAAACACTGAAGCTTTCTTT.

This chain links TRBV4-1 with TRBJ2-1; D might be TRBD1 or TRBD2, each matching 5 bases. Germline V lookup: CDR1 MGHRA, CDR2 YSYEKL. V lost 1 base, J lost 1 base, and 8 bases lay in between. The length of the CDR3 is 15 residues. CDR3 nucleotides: TGCGCCAGCAGCCAAGTGGGGGTTTCCTACAATGAGCAGTTCTTC. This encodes CASSQVGVSYNEQFF.

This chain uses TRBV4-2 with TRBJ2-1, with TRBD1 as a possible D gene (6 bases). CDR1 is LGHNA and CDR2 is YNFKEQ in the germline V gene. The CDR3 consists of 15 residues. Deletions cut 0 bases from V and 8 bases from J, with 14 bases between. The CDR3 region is CASSQDFGAGDEQFF. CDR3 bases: TGTGCCAGCAGCCAAGACTTCGGAGCAGGGGATGAGCAGTTCTTC.

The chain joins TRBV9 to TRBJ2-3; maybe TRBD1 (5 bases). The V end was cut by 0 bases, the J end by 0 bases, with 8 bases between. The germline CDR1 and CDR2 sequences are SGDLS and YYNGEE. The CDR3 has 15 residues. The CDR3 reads CASSVEGASTDTQYF. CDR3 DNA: TGTGCCAGCAGCGTAGAAGGGGCCAGCACAGATACGCAGTATTTT.

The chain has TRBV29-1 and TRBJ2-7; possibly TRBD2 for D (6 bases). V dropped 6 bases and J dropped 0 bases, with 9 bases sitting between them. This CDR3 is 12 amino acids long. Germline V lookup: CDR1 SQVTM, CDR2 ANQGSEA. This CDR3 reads CSVGLDSYEQYF. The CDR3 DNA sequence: TGCAGCGTGGGACTTGACTCCTACGAGCAGTACTTC.

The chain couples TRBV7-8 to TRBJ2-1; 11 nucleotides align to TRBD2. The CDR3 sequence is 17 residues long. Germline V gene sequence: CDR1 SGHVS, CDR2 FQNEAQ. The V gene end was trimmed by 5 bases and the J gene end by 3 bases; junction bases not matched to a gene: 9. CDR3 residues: CASSPGRGLADYNEQFF. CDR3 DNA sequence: TGTGCCAGCAGCCCTGGCCGGGGACTAGCGGACTACAATGAGCAGTTCTTC. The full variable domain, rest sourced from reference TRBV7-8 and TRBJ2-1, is GAGVSQSPRYKVAKRGQDVALRCDPISGHVSLFWYQQALGQGPEFLTYFQNEAQLDKSGLPSDRFFAERPEGSVSTLKIQRTQQEDSAVYLCASSPGRGLADYNEQFFGPGTRLTVL.

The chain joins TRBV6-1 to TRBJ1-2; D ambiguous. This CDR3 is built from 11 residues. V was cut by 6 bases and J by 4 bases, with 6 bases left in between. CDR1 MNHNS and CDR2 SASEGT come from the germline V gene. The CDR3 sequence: CASSVLYGYTF. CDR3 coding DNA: TGTGCCAGCAGCGTTCTCTATGGCTACACCTTC.

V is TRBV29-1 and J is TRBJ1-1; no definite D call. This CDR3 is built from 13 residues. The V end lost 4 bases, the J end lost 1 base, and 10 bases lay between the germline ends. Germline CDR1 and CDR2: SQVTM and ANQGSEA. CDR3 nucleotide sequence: TGCAGCGTTGTGGACCCTAGGAACACTGAAGCTTTCTTT. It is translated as CSVVDPRNTEAFF.

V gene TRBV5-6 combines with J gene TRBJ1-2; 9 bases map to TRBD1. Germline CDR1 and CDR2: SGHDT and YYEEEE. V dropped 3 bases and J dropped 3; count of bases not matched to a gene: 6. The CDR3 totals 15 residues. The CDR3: CASSYRDREDYGYTF. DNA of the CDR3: TGTGCCAGCAGCTACCGGGACAGGGAGGACTATGGCTACACCTTC.

CDR3 amino acids: CATGDSSYNEQFF. CDR3 sequence (DNA): TGTGCCACCGGGGACAGCTCCTACAATGAGCAGTTCTTC. The rearrangement uses TRBV7-8 and TRBJ2-1, with TRBD1 matching 7 bases. The germline gives CDR1 SGHVS, CDR2 FQNEAQ. This CDR3 is 13 amino acids long. V lost 10 bases, J lost 0 bases, and 3 bases stayed unmatched.

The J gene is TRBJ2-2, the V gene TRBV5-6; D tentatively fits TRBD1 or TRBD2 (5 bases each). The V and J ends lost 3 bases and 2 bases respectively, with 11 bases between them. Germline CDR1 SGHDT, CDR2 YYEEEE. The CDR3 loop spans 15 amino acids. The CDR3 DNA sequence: TGTGCCAGCAGCTGGGACCGGGTAAACACCGGGGAGCTGTTTTTT. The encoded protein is CASSWDRVNTGELFF.

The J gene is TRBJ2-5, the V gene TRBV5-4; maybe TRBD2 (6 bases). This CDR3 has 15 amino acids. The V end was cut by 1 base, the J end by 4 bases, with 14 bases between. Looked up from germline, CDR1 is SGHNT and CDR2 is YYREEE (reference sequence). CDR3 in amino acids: CASSLWGGGRETQYF. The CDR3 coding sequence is TGTGCCAGCAGCTTGTGGGGCGGAGGGCGAGAGACCCAGTACTTC.

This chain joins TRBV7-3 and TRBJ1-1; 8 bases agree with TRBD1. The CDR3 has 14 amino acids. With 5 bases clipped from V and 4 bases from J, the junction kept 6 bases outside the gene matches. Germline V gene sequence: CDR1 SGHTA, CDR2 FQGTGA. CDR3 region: CASSMTGDGTEAFF. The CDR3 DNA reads TGTGCCAGCAGCATGACAGGGGATGGCACTGAAGCTTTCTTT.

The CDR3 DNA is TGTGCCAGCAGTTCATTAGCGGGAGTGGAGACCCAGTACTTC. This translates into CASSSLAGVETQYF. The V gene is TRBV6-5, the J gene TRBJ2-5; 9 bases line up with TRBD2. Unmatched junction bases numbered 5, after V lost 4 bases and J lost 5 bases. The CDR3 has 14 residues. Germline V lookup: CDR1 MNHEY, CDR2 SVGAGI.

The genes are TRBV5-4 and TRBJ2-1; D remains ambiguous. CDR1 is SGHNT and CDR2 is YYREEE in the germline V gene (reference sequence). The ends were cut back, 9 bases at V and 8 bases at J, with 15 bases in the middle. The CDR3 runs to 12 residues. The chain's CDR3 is CATNDGPHEQFF. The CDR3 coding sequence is TGTGCCACCAACGACGGGCCGCATGAGCAGTTCTTC.

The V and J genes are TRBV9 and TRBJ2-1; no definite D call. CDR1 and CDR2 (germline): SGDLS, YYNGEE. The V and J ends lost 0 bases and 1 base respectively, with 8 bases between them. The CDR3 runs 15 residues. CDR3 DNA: TGTGCCAGCAGCGTAGGTGGGATATCCTACAATGAGCAGTTCTTC. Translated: CASSVGGISYNEQFF.

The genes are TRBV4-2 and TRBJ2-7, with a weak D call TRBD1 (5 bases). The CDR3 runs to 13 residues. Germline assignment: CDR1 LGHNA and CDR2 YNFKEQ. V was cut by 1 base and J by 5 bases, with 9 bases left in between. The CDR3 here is CASSQGQQDEQYF. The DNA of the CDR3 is TGTGCCAGCAGCCAAGGACAGCAGGACGAGCAGTACTTC.

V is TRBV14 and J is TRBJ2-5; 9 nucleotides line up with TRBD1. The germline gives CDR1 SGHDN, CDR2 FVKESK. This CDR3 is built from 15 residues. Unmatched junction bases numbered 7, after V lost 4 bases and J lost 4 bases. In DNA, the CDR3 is TGTGCCAGCAGCCCGCCGGGACAGGGCGGAGAGACCCAGTACTTC. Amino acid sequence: CASSPPGQGGETQYF.

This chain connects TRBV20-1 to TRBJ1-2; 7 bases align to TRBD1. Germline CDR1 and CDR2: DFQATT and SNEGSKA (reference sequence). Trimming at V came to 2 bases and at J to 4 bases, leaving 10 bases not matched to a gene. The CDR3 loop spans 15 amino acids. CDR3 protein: CSARIGGTDPYGYTF. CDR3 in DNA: TGCAGTGCTAGAATTGGCGGGACAGACCCCTATGGCTACACCTTC.

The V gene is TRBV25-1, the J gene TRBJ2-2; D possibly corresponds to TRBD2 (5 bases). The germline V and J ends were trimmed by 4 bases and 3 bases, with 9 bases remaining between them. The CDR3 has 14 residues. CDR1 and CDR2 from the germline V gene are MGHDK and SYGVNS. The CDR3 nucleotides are TGTGCCAGCAGTGGCGTGGGAGACACCGGGGAGCTGTTTTTT. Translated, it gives CASSGVGDTGELFF.

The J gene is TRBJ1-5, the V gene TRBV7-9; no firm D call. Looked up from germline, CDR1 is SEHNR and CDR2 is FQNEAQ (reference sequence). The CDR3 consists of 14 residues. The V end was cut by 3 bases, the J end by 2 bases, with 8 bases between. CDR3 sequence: CASSLDGRNQPQHF. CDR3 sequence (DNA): TGTGCCAGCAGCTTGGACGGTCGCAATCAGCCCCAGCATTTT.

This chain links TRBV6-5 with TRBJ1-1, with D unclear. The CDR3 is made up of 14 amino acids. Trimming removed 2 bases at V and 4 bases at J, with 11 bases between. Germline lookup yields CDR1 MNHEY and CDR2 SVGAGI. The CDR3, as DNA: TGTGCCAGCAGTTACAGGGTCACCGGCACTGAAGCTTTCTTT. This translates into CASSYRVTGTEAFF.

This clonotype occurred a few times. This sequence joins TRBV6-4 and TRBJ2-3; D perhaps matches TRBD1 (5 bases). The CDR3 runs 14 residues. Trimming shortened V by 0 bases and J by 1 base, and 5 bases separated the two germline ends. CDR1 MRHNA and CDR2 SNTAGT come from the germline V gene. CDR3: CASSDSGGTDTQYF. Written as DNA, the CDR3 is TGTGCCAGCAGTGACTCAGGGGGCACAGATACGCAGTATTTT.